These 3 T cell receptor beta chains share one sample of origin, sequenced in a study of vaccination and CD4 T cells after COVID-19. The treatment denotes: approximately nine-day PBMC culture with coronavirus spike peptide pools or control peptides (ViraFEST assay). Before the COVID-19 pandemic (2011-2018), CD4+ T cells were obtained from the unexposed donor. Their specific antigens are unknown. Once obtained from cultured CD4+ T cells, the DNA was sequenced using the Oncomine TCR Beta short-read assay. TCRdb passed the PCR reads through MiXCR, listing each CDR3 protein once. The sample yields 6,900 or so distinct CDR3 sequences, about 42% seen once. The source material was CD4+ T cells from blood, cultured in vitro. All receptors derive from a human donor in good health.

This sequence joins TRBV28 and TRBJ2-4; D unclear. This CDR3 region has 14 residues. Trimming removed 5 bases at V and 6 bases at J, with 14 bases between. CDR1 and CDR2 from the germline V gene are MDHEN and SYDVKM. CDR3 in DNA: TGTGCCAGCAGTGATCAGGTGATAGGAAACATTCAGTACTTC. It translates to CASSDQVIGNIQYF. Drawing the rest from reference TRBV28 and TRBJ2-4, the complete variable domain is DVKVTQSSRYLVKRTGEKVFLECVQDMDHENMFWYRQDPGLGLRLIYFSYDVKMKEKGDIPEGYSVSREKKERFSLILESASTNQTSMYLCASSDQVIGNIQYFGAGTRLSVL.

This clonotype was seen a handful of times. The chain links TRBV5-4 to TRBJ1-2; no reliable D call. Looked up from germline, CDR1 is SGHNT and CDR2 is YYREEE (reference sequence). The CDR3 sequence is 15 residues long. V lost 0 bases, J lost 0 bases, and 9 bases lay in between. CDR3 DNA: TGTGCCAGCAGCTTGGTTGGCGGGGCTAACTATGGCTACACCTTC. This translates into CASSLVGGANYGYTF.

V and J are TRBV15 and TRBJ1-5; D is uncertain. Germline assignment: CDR1 LNHNV and CDR2 YYDKDF (reference sequence). CDR3 length: 13 amino acids. V dropped 0 bases and J dropped 6 bases, with 6 bases sitting between them. The CDR3 DNA sequence: TGTGCCACCAGCAGAGAATCTCGTCAGCCCCAGCATTTT. Protein product: CATSRESRQPQHF. Looking up the rest from reference TRBV15 and TRBJ1-5 gives the full variable domain: DAMVIQNPRYQVTQFGKPVTLSCSQTLNHNVMYWYQQKSSQAPKLLFHYYDKDFNNEADTPDNFQSRRPNTSFCFLDIRSPGLGDTAMYLCATSRESRQPQHFGDGTRLSIL.